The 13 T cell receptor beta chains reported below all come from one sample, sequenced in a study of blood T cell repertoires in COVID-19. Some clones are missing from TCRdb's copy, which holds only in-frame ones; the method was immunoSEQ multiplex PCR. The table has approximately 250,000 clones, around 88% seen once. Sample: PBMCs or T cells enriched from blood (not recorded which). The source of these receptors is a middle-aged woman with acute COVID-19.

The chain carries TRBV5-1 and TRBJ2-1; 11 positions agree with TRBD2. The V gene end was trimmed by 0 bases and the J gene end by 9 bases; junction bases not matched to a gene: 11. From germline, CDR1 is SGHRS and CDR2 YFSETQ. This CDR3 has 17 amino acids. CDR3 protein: CASSLDGIAGGRGEQFF. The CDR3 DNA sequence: TGCGCCAGCAGCTTGGATGGGATAGCGGGAGGGCGGGGTGAGCAGTTCTTC.

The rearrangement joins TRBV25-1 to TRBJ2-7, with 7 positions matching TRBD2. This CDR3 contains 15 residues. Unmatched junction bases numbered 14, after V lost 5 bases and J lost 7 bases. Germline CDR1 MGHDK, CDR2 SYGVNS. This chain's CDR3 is CASSPSNSGLEEQYV. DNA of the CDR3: TGTGCCAGCAGTCCCTCCAATAGCGGGCTGGAGGAGCAGTACGTC.

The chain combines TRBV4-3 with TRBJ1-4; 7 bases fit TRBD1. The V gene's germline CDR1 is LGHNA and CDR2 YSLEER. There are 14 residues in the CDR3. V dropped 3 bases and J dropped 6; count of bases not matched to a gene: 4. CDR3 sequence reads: CASSHTGTDEKLFF. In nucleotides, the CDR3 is TGCGCCAGCAGCCATACCGGGACAGATGAAAAACTGTTTTTT.

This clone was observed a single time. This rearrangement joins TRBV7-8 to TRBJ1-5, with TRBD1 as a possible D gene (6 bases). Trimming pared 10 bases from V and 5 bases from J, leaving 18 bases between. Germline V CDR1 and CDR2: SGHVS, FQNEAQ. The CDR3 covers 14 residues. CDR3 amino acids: CATVLGGGDQPQHF. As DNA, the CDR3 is TGTGCCACTGTCTTAGGAGGGGGGGATCAGCCCCAGCATTTT.

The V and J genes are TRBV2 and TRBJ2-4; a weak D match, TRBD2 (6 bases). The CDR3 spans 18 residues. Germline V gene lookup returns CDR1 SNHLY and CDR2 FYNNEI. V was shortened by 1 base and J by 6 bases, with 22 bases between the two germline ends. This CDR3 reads CASSEVRWGEEARNIQYF. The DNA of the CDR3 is TGTGCCAGCAGTGAAGTGCGATGGGGGGAAGAGGCTAGAAACATTCAGTACTTC.

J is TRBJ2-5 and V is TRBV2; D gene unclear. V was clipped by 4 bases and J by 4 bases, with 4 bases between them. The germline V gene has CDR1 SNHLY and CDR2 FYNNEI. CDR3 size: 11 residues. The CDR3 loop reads CASSVRETQYF. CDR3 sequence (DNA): TGTGCCAGCAGTGTCCGAGAGACCCAGTACTTC.

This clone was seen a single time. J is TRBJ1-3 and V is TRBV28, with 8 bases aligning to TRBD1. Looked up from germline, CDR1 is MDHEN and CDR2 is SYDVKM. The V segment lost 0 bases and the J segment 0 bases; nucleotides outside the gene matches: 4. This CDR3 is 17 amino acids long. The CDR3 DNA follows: TGTGCCAGCAGTTTATGGGACAGGGCGAACTCTGGAAACACCATATATTTT. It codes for CASSLWDRANSGNTIYF.

CDR3 loop: CASSLAPDYPGDEQFF. CDR3 DNA sequence: TGTGCCAGCAGCTTAGCGCCGGACTACCCGGGAGATGAGCAGTTCTTC. The chain combines TRBV7-2 with TRBJ2-1, with a tentative D call TRBD2 (6 bases). Trimming left V 0 bases short and J 8 bases short, with 17 bases between. CDR1 is SGHTA and CDR2 is FQGNSA in the germline V gene. The CDR3 totals 16 residues.

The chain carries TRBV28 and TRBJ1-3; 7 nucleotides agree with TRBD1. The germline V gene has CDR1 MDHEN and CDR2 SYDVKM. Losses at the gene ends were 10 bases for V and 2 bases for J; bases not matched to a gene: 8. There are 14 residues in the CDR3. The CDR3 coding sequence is TGTGCCACCCTCCCGACAGGGACTGGAAACACCATATATTTT. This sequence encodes CATLPTGTGNTIYF.

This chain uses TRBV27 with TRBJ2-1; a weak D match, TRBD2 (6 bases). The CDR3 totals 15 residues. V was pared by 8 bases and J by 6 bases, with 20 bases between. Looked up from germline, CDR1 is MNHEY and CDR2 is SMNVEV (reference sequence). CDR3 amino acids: CASGTVGSLTNEQFF. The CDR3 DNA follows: TGTGCCAGCGGGACTGTAGGTTCCCTAACCAATGAGCAGTTCTTC.

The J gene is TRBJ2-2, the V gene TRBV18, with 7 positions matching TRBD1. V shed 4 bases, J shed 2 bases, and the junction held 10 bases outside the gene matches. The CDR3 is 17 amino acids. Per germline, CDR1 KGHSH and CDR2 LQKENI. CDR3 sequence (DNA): TGTGCCAGCTCACGATTCACCAGACAGGGAAACACCGGGGAGCTGTTTTTT. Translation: CASSRFTRQGNTGELFF.

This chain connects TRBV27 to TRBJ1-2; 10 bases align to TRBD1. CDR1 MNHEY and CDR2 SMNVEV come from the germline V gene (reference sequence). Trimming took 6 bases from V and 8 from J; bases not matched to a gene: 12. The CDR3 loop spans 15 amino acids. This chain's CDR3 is CASSPWDRGSGGYTF. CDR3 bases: TGTGCCAGCAGCCCCTGGGACAGGGGATCTGGGGGCTACACCTTC.

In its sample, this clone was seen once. CDR3 sequence: CAWSVPVIRNTIYF. The CDR3 DNA is TGTGCCTGGAGTGTTCCGGTTATACGAAACACCATATATTTT. The chain carries TRBV30 and TRBJ1-3; no clear D gene. The CDR3 is 14 amino acids. Germline assignment: CDR1 GTSNPN and CDR2 SVGIG (reference sequence). V dropped 0 bases and J dropped 5 bases, with 11 bases sitting between them.